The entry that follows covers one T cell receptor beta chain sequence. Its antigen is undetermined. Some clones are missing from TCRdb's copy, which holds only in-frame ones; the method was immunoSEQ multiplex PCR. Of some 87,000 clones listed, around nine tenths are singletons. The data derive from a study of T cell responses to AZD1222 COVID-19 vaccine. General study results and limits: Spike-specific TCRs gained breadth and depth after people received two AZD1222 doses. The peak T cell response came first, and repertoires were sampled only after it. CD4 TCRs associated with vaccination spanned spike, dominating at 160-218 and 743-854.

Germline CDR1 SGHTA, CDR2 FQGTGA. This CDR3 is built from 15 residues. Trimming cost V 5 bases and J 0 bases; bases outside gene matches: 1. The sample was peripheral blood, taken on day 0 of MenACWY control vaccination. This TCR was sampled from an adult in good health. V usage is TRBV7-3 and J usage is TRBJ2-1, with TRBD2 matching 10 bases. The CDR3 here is CASSPSGGSYNEQFF. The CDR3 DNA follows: TGTGCCAGCAGCCCTAGCGGGGGCTCCTACAATGAGCAGTTCTTC.